These T cell receptor beta chains were read from a single sample in a study of cytomegalovirus exposure and HLA in healthy donors. Sequenced by immunoSEQ multiplex PCR; TCRdb stores in-frame clones only, minus some. This sample carries some 180,000 clones, approximately 78% of them seen once, and the ten largest clones take 1% to 1.5%. The specimen sequenced was PBMCs. These receptors were taken from a woman between 25 and 40 years old in good health and CMV-seronegative. Each CDR3 is given with its conserved first and last residue. The D gene is left open where the match is weak. Only part of the rows carry a size: once, few, many, or a class if the clone is expanded.

d_gene,abundance,j_gene,v_gene,CDR3nt,CDR3aa
TRBD2,NA,TRBJ2-1,TRBV10-1,TGCGCCAGCAGTGATTTGGCGGGAGGTCGAGATGAGCAGTTCTTC,CASSDLAGGRDEQFF
NA,NA,TRBJ1-6,TRBV2,TGTGCCAGCAGGAAAGACCGGAGCTCCTATAATTCACCCCTCCACTTT,CASRKDRSSYNSPLHF
NA,NA,TRBJ2-7,TRBV5-1,TGCGCCAGCAGCTTGTTCTACCGAGGGACCTACGAGCAGTACTTC,CASSLFYRGTYEQYF
NA,NA,TRBJ1-1,TRBV5-1,TGCGCCAGCAGCTTGGGAGGGAGGGCTGAAGCTTTCTTT,CASSLGGRAEAFF
NA,NA,TRBJ1-1,TRBV2,TGTGCCAGCAGTGAAGACGGACAGACTGAAGCTTTCTTT,CASSEDGQTEAFF
NA,NA,TRBJ2-7,TRBV6-5,TGTGCCAGCCGTGGCAGTGCCTACGAGCAGTACTTC,CASRGSAYEQYF
TRBD1,NA,TRBJ2-7,TRBV18,TGTGCCAGCTCAGATATTACAGGGGTCCCCTACGAGCAGTACTTC,CASSDITGVPYEQYF
NA,few,TRBJ1-5,TRBV5-6,TGTGCCAGCAGCTGGGGCAAGGGGTGGAATCAGCCCCAGCATTTT,CASSWGKGWNQPQHF
NA,NA,TRBJ1-5,TRBV4-1,TGCGCCAGCAGTCGAGATAGCAATCAGCCCCAGCATTTT,CASSRDSNQPQHF
TRBD1,NA,TRBJ1-6,TRBV9,TGTGCCAGCAGCGTAGGGGGGACAGGGAACTCACCCCTCCACTTT,CASSVGGTGNSPLHF
NA,NA,TRBJ2-7,TRBV27,TGTGCCAGCAGTTCTCTAATTATGGGGGACACGGTGATCTACGAGCAGTACTTC,CASSSLIMGDTVIYEQYF
NA,NA,TRBJ1-5,TRBV2,TGTGCCAGCAGCGGGACAAAGAATAGCAATCAGCCCCAGCATTTT,CASSGTKNSNQPQHF
NA,NA,TRBJ2-1,TRBV7-6,TGTGCCAGCAGCCTTCTCCCCCGGGATGAGCAGTTCTTC,CASSLLPRDEQFF
TRBD1,NA,TRBJ1-4,TRBV4-2,TGTGCCAGCAGCCAAACAGGGGTTGGCGGAGAAAAACTGTTTTTT,CASSQTGVGGEKLFF
TRBD2,NA,TRBJ2-1,TRBV27,TGTGCCAGCACGAGTAGCGGGGACAATGAGCAGTTCTTC,CASTSSGDNEQFF
TRBD2,NA,TRBJ2-7,TRBV5-4,TGTGCCAGCAGCTTGGGGTCTAGCGGGGGGCTGTCCTACGAGCAGTACTTC,CASSLGSSGGLSYEQYF
TRBD1,NA,TRBJ2-5,TRBV9,TGTGCCAGCAGCGCCGGACAGGGTCGAGAGACCCAGTACTTC,CASSAGQGRETQYF
TRBD2,NA,TRBJ2-1,TRBV5-4,TGTGCCAGCAGCTCCGGCCGCCTCAGCGGGAGGAGGGGGAATGAGCAGTTCTTC,CASSSGRLSGRRGNEQFF
TRBD1,once,TRBJ1-1,TRBV4-1,TGCGCCAGCAGCCCCCGGGACAGGGCATCGAACACTGAAGCTTTCTTT,CASSPRDRASNTEAFF
NA,NA,TRBJ2-7,TRBV9,TGTGCCAGCAGCGTAGAATCAGGGCGATACTACGAGCAGTACTTC,CASSVESGRYYEQYF
NA,NA,TRBJ1-6,TRBV7-2,TGTGCCAGCAGCTTAGAGCCAGGGGCCTCCTATAATTCACCCCTCCACTTT,CASSLEPGASYNSPLHF
TRBD1,NA,TRBJ1-1,TRBV5-1,TGCGCCAGCAGCCCCGGGACAGCCAACACTGAAGCTTTCTTT,CASSPGTANTEAFF
NA,NA,TRBJ2-1,TRBV5-1,TGCGCCAGCAGCTTGGTTCGCCCGCAGGGGGGAAATGAGCAGTTCTTC,CASSLVRPQGGNEQFF
TRBD1,once,TRBJ2-3,TRBV5-5,TGTGCCAGCAGCCCGTGGACAGGGGCGGGAGATACGCAGTATTTT,CASSPWTGAGDTQYF
NA,NA,TRBJ2-7,TRBV6-1,TGTGCCAGCAGCCAGACAGATTACTACGAGCAGTACTTC,CASSQTDYYEQYF
NA,NA,TRBJ1-5,TRBV19,TGTGCCAGTAACGAGCGGGGGTCTTGGCAGCCCCAGCATTTT,CASNERGSWQPQHF
NA,NA,TRBJ2-1,TRBV5-4,TGTGCCACAACCCAGGGGGGACACGACTACAATGAGCAGTTCTTC,CATTQGGHDYNEQFF
NA,NA,TRBJ1-4,TRBV2,TGTGCCAGCAGTGAAGGCCGGGCCGGGCAGGGAGAAAAACTGTTTTTT,CASSEGRAGQGEKLFF
TRBD1,NA,TRBJ1-2,TRBV11-2,TGTGCCAGCAGCTTAGCTGGGCAGGGGGATGGCTACACCTTC,CASSLAGQGDGYTF
TRBD2,NA,TRBJ2-1,TRBV27,TGTGCCAGCAGTCCTGGACTAGCGGGGGGCTACAGCTCCTACAATGAGCAGTTCTTC,CASSPGLAGGYSSYNEQFF
TRBD1,NA,TRBJ1-2,TRBV9,TGTGCCAGCAGCGCTGCCCAGGACAGGGTTTATGGCTACACCTTC,CASSAAQDRVYGYTF
NA,NA,TRBJ2-2,TRBV30,TGTGCCTGGAGTGCAGCTAGGACTACGAACACCGGGGAGCTGTTTTTT,CAWSAARTTNTGELFF
TRBD2,NA,TRBJ2-2,TRBV6-5,TGTGCCAGCAGTTACTCGGGGCTAGCGGGCACCGGGGAGCTGTTTTTT,CASSYSGLAGTGELFF
NA,few,TRBJ1-2,TRBV9,TGTGCCAGCAGCGTGGAGGGACCCTATGGCTACACCTTC,CASSVEGPYGYTF
TRBD1,NA,TRBJ1-2,TRBV19,TGTGCCTCTAGGGCACAGGGGGCGCCAGCAGATGGCTACACCTTC,CASRAQGAPADGYTF
TRBD2,NA,TRBJ2-1,TRBV14,TGTGCCAGCAGCCCTTTGGGACTAGCGGGAGAGCAGTTCTTC,CASSPLGLAGEQFF
NA,once,TRBJ1-3,TRBV5-1,TGCGCCAGCAGCCCTGGAGGCTCTGGGTCTGGAAACACCATATATTTT,CASSPGGSGSGNTIYF
TRBD1,NA,TRBJ2-2,TRBV28,TGTGCCAGCAGCCCTCACAGGGGACCCGGGGAGCTGTTTTTT,CASSPHRGPGELFF
NA,NA,TRBJ2-7,TRBV6-1,TGTGCCAGCAGTCGACCTAGCTCGGGTCGCTACGAGCAGTACTTC,CASSRPSSGRYEQYF
NA,NA,TRBJ2-3,TRBV1,TGCACCAGCAGCCACGCGGGAGGCACAGATACGCAGTATTTT,CTSSHAGGTDTQYF
NA,NA,TRBJ2-2,TRBV2,TGTGCCAGCAGTGTAGGCAGGGAAGGAACCGGGGAGCTGTTTTTT,CASSVGREGTGELFF
NA,once,TRBJ2-7,TRBV7-9,TGTGCCAGCAGCTTAGTGCTTACGCCGGACGAGCAGTACTTC,CASSLVLTPDEQYF
NA,NA,TRBJ1-5,TRBV7-8,TGTGCCAGCAGCTTGCAGTCCAATCAGCCCCAGCATTTT,CASSLQSNQPQHF
NA,NA,TRBJ2-3,TRBV6-1,TGTGCCAGCAGTGATCGCCGGAGAGCAGATACGCAGTATTTT,CASSDRRRADTQYF
TRBD1,NA,TRBJ2-1,TRBV6-5,TGTGCCAGCAGCACACAGGGGGCGCCGGGCAATGAGCAGTTCTTC,CASSTQGAPGNEQFF
NA,NA,TRBJ1-5,TRBV28,TGTGCCAGCAGTGAACAGGTACAGCCCCAGCATTTT,CASSEQVQPQHF
NA,few,TRBJ2-7,TRBV18,TGTGCCAGCTCACGGCAGGGGCTATCCTACGAGCAGTACTTC,CASSRQGLSYEQYF
TRBD1,NA,TRBJ1-2,TRBV4-1,TGCGCCAGCAGCCAAGTGAGGGGGCGGGGTAGTCTCGTTGGCTACACCTTC,CASSQVRGRGSLVGYTF
NA,NA,TRBJ2-7,TRBV5-6,TGTGCCAGCAGCTTGATAGGAGGGGCGAGATCCTACGAGCAGTACTTC,CASSLIGGARSYEQYF
NA,NA,TRBJ1-6,TRBV6-5,TGTGCCAGCAGTTACTCGTACGGAGCACCCCTCCACTTT,CASSYSYGAPLHF
NA,NA,TRBJ2-5,TRBV5-1,TGCGCCAGCAGCTTGGGGGGGCTGGATGAGACCCAGTACTTC,CASSLGGLDETQYF
NA,NA,TRBJ1-5,TRBV5-6,TGTGCCAGCAGCTTGTCGGTCAGCAGACACGTTGTCAATCAGCCCCAGCATTTT,CASSLSVSRHVVNQPQHF
TRBD2,NA,TRBJ2-3,TRBV9,TGTGCCAGCAGCGGTAGCGGGAGAAGCACAGATACGCAGTATTTT,CASSGSGRSTDTQYF
TRBD2,NA,TRBJ2-3,TRBV5-4,TGTGCCAGCAGCGGTGGCGGGAGGAGCAGAGATACGCAGTATTTT,CASSGGGRSRDTQYF
NA,NA,TRBJ2-1,TRBV2,TGTGCCAGCAGAAACCAGCGGGTTAATGAGCAGTTCTTC,CASRNQRVNEQFF
TRBD2,NA,TRBJ2-7,TRBV14,TGTGCCAGCAGCCCTTACCTAGCCCCGCTAGCGGGGAGATACGAGCAGTACTTC,CASSPYLAPLAGRYEQYF
TRBD2,NA,TRBJ2-1,TRBV4-1,TGCGCCAGCAGCCAACAAGGGAGCGGGAGAGTGGCCTACAATGAGCAGTTCTTC,CASSQQGSGRVAYNEQFF
TRBD1,NA,TRBJ1-5,TRBV2,TGTGCCAGCCGCGGACAGGGCCCTCATCAGCCCCAGCATTTT,CASRGQGPHQPQHF
TRBD1,NA,TRBJ2-7,TRBV29-1,TGCAGCGTGGGGGACAGGGAGCAGTACTTC,CSVGDREQYF
NA,NA,TRBJ2-2,TRBV7-6,TGTGCCAGCAGCGCGCGCCCCAGGGAGGACACCGGGGAGCTGTTTTTT,CASSARPREDTGELFF